The source of this T cell receptor beta chain is a study of identical twins (dated by TCRdb to the mid-2010s). For context, the study as a whole: To test whether fetal clonotypes persist, this study deep-sequenced TCR alpha and beta repertoires from monozygotic twins, from unrelated adults of various ages, and from cord blood. To rule out contamination, replicate twin experiments were performed at different times with different library preparation protocols.

Libraries were made using 5' RACE. Sequenced using an Illumina HiSeq 2000. A universal primer binding site was introduced by template switching, and a unique molecular identifier was present in the final cDNA, enabling accurate counting of TCR cDNA molecules. Specific primers in the conserved constant-segment region were used to synthesize first-strand cDNA for the TCR alpha and beta chains. To control for contamination, every cDNA library carried two barcodes: a SMART-Mk sample barcode plus Illumina barcodes. TruSeq adapter sequences along with Illumina sample barcodes were introduced in two successive PCR steps. TCR alpha and beta cDNA libraries were sequenced on the Illumina HiSeq platform with custom primers. The authors' analysis ran thus. Unique molecular identifiers were extracted from raw reads with MiGEC, and CDR3 positions were determined with MiXCR. For each individual, recombination models were inferred using an EM algorithm with the repgenHMM and IGoR tools. The analysis of shared clonotypes was done with the tcR package in R, with sharing normalized by the product of cloneset sizes. To study raw recombination free of thymic and clonal selection effects, out-of-frame nonproductive sequences were analyzed. Starting from the raw public reads, TCRdb applied fastp trimming at Q25, assembled clones with MiXCR and retained in-frame beta chains. A single entry per CDR3 protein holds the most common genes and DNA from its merged rows. These V and J calls originate from TCRdb's pipeline instead of the authors' own analysis. Here the sample has 500,000 to 600,000 distinct CDR3 sequences; under 25% occur a single time. Of the sample, 0.91% falls within the top ten clones.

Study-wide conclusions, independent of this receptor: Abundant cord blood beta clonotypes carried fewer insertions; young adult naive repertoires showed a weaker similar trend, while memory repertoires showed none. Excess twin sharing in beta out-of-frame sequences was weaker because fewer shared sequences lowered the signal-to-noise ratio. Out-of-frame TCR alpha sharing in monozygotic twins was systematically underestimated by recombination models, whereas sharing between unrelated individuals was in agreement with the recombination models. Because the same donors could not be followed over many years, the conclusions relied on cross-sectional statistical analysis. Invariant T cells such as MAIT and iNKT could partly confound zero-insertion analyses, although diverse VJ usage argued against such confounding for most clonotypes. Out-of-frame TCR alpha sequences shared between twins showed an excess of low generation-probability sequences compared with coincidental sharing between unrelated individuals.

The germline V and J ends show losses of 1 base and 5 bases respectively, and no gene match explains 0 bases of the junction. As encoded in the germline V gene (reference sequence), CDR1 is DFQATT while CDR2 is SNEGSKA. Inclusive of both ends, the CDR3 amounts to 12 amino acids. Of the read, only the CDR3 DNA is kept; its 36 bases are in frame from base 1. As to this clonotype: Which antigen it targets is not known. Without the conserved terminal phenylalanine or tryptophan, this CDR3 likely stems from a read error.

All donors were healthy Caucasians. Three pairs of female monozygotic twins, all aged about 18 to 29 years, were included in the twin cohort. Positive isolation kits from Invitrogen were used to isolate CD4+ and CD8+ T cell populations. The data also belong to a second study, concerning T cells expressing NK-cell markers. The second paper further reports: TCR beta-chain repertoires were profiled in sorted CD3+CD56+NKG2C+, CD3+CD56+NKG2C- and CD3+CD56-NKG2C+ T-cell subsets from several donors. Of the eight sequenced donors, seven were found to be HCMV-seropositive and one was found to be HCMV-seronegative. In several experiments an anti-gammadeltaTCR antibody was added to restrict sorting to alphabetaTCR-expressing T cells. For five or six donors, the dominant CD3+CD56+NKG2C+ clonotypes were among the top 10 CD8+ clonotypes and accounted for roughly 1.0-8% of CD8+ T cells. Those dominant clonotypes were again the most abundant among CD3+CD56-NKG2C+ cells in a handful of donors, at about 25-60.1%. Whether the expanded NKG2C-expressing T cell clones were specific for HCMV antigens was left unclear. The study sequenced eight donors, all healthy volunteers chosen at random: three men and five women. To determine HCMV serostatus, a commercial ELISA kit was used to detect HCMV-specific IgG in serum. MIGEC handled demultiplexing of the reads and grouping by UMI, while MiTCR was used to assemble and quantify clonotypes. To exclude erroneous sequences, only TCR cDNA sequences supported by at least two reads were retained. The tcR package was used for downstream repertoire analysis, with clonotypes matched between fractions based on CDR3 nucleotide sequence plus V segment. Antigen specificity was annotated against VDJdb with VDJmatch, allowing one amino acid substitution in CDR3.

Sequenced material: CD4+ T cells sorted from blood. Recombination connected TRBV20-1 to TRBJ2-5, with 8 bases matching TRBD2. The TCR originated in a woman aged 18-29 years in good health. For the CDR3, the sequence is CSARVAGETQYS. Read as DNA, the sequence is TGCAGTGCTAGAGTAGCGGGGGAGACCCAGTACTCC.